The source of this TCR beta chain is a study of T cells in Graves' hyperthyroidism and ophthalmopathy (dated 2019 in TCRdb). Regarding the research as a whole: Peripheral blood samples were taken at the time of initial diagnosis, prior to any treatment. An independent validation cohort of under 20 hyperthyroidism patients and approximately 16 patients who later progressed to ophthalmopathy tested prospective prediction of ophthalmopathy. TCR V-J signatures able to tell the groups apart were searched for in a discovery cohort of 95 to 100 patients, of whom more than 40 had Graves' ophthalmopathy and some 60 had stable Graves' hyperthyroidism. The 75 to 100 discovery patients were randomly divided into training and test sets at a 7:3 ratio. According to the paper, TCR Vbeta CDR3 sequencing was carried out on about 140 peripheral blood samples, which came from fewer than 50 ophthalmopathy, under 80 hyperthyroidism and approximately 17 progressor patients. After sampling, hyperthyroidism patients received methimazole starting at 30 mg daily, and ophthalmopathy patients received high-dose intravenous methylprednisolone. Thyroid tissue and blood T-cell repertoires from roughly 6 Graves' hyperthyroidism patients were also compared in the study.

On the study overall, not on this receptor specifically: Ophthalmopathy was separated from stable hyperthyroidism by a 13 V-J signature model, with approximately 90% sensitivity and approximately 81% specificity obtained in cross-validation and 80%/75% obtained in testing. In validation, the model predicted progression to ophthalmopathy a median of about 5.9 months before onset, with about 67% sensitivity and about 72% specificity. Most expanded thyroid clonotypes (frequency above 0.001) were also found in blood, which suggests that blood repertoires may mirror thyroid immune responses. Sample size was not statistically predetermined, and investigators were not blinded to group allocation.

The TCR beta CDR3 regions were amplified from RNA transcripts. The first round of RT-PCR for the TCR CDR3 was performed with the HTBI primer set and the Qiagen OneStep RT-PCR kit. Libraries were constructed in a second round of multiplex PCR, after which size selection and purification were performed. Libraries were sequenced paired-end with 100 bp reads on an Illumina HiSeq2000. The paper's data handling went like this. SOAPnuke was used to process the raw data, removing reads that contained adapters or uncalled bases, had a mean Phred below 15, or lacked an exact match to the constant primer or identifier. COPE v1.2.5 was used to merge high-quality paired reads, and clonotypes were defined as unique nucleotide sequences. MiTCR v1.1 was used to align the clonotypes against IMGT TRBV, TRBD and TRBJ reference segments. The analysis included only V-J combinations with a frequency above 0.0001, which together covered around 99% of the repertoires. The TCS score was defined as the ratio of F50 (clonal expansion) to E x V (chaos), calculated using BLOSUM62-based TCRdist between CDR3 peptides within each V-J. Welch's t-statistics and random forest reduced 450 to 600 V-J features to roughly 13, which were used in a naive Bayes classifier (R e1071). TCRdb ran its own pipeline on the public reads, namely fastp trimming at Q25 and MiXCR clone calling, and kept in-frame beta chains. When rows share a CDR3 protein, they turn into one entry using the most common DNA and genes. For this entry, the V and J calls and clone size follow TCRdb and not the study's own pipeline. Within this sample are over 450,000 distinct CDR3 sequences, with about a sixth of them counted one time only. Of the sample, approximately 18% is held by the ten largest clones.

Ophthalmopathy patients had moderately to severely active disease, with a Clinical Activity Score of 3 or more, a NOSPECS grade of 4 or more, and a disease duration of less than 3 months. Exclusion was applied to patients with uncontrolled infections, other autoimmune diseases, pregnancy or lactation. Clinical symptoms, serum thyroxine and TRAb, thyroid ultrasound, and orbital computed tomography formed the basis for the diagnoses. PBMCs were isolated from about 9.2 ml of fresh peripheral blood by Ficoll-Paque density gradient centrifugation. Trizol reagent was used to extract total RNA, and RNA quality was then checked on an Agilent 2100 Bioanalyzer. The CDR3 covers 14 residues, taking in both the cysteine and the phenylalanine. Of all the DNA, just the CDR3 is kept, 42 bases in frame from base 1. CDR1 is given as DFQATT and CDR2 as SNEGSKA, both from the germline V gene (reference sequence). V is reduced by 4 bases and J by 0 bases, leaving a spacing of 13 bases between them.

This clonotype was seen a handful of times. Its target antigen remains unknown. One base away there is no much larger clone; base qualities are not given. The rearrangement combines TRBV20-1 with TRBJ2-7, with TRBD2 tentatively as D gene (7 bases match). This sequence was found in a woman younger than 35 with Graves' ophthalmopathy. Source material: blood. This receptor carries the CDR3 CSAKRGGNSYEQYF. In nucleotides, the sequence is TGCAGTGCTAAAAGGGGGGGGAACTCCTACGAGCAGTACTTC.